The T cell receptor (beta chain) described here comes from a study of blood T cell repertoires in COVID-19. Background on the study: Material from acute and convalescent COVID-19 was sourced from the United States, Italy and Spain. PBMCs, B-cell-depleted T cells, or T cells were the source of the cDNA or gDNA that made up the material.

The CDR3 runs 14 residues. The V segment lost 4 bases and the J segment 1 base; nucleotides outside the gene matches: 4. The germline CDR1 and CDR2 sequences are SNHLY and FYNNEI. In the authors' methods: Reference gene primer amplification gave nucleated cell count estimates. Profiled with immunoSEQ multiplex PCR; TCRdb holds only in-frame clones, not every one. That table is the source of V, J and clone size, and D and trimming were worked out from the DNA. The table records 100,000 or so clones, about 78% of them present only once. The chain has TRBV2 and TRBJ2-7; 7 bases match TRBD1. The sequence was obtained from a man in his fifties or sixties with active or convalescent COVID-19. Material: peripheral blood. CDR3 loop: CASSVGRGSYEQYF. The DNA of the CDR3 is TGTGCCAGCAGTGTCGGCAGGGGGTCCTACGAGCAGTACTTC.